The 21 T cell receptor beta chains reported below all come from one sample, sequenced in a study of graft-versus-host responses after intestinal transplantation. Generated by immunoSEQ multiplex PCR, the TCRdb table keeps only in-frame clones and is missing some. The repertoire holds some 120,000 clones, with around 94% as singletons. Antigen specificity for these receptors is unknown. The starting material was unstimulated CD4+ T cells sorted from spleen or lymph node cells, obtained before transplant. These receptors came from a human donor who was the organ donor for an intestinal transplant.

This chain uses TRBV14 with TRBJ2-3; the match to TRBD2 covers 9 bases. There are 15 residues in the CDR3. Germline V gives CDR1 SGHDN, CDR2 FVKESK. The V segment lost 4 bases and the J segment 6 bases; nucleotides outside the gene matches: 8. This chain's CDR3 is CASSPRFSGSDTQYF. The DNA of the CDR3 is TGTGCCAGCAGCCCCCGCTTTAGCGGGAGTGATACGCAGTATTTT.

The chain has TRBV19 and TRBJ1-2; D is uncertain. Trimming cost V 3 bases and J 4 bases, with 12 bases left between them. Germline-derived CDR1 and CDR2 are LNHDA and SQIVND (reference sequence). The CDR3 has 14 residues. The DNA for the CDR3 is TGTGCCAGTAGTATCCAGACGGAAGGCTATGGCTACACCTTC. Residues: CASSIQTEGYGYTF.

CDR3 loop: CASSILGQGFYGYTF. CDR3 DNA: TGTGCCAGTAGTATACTGGGACAGGGCTTTTATGGCTACACCTTC. V and J are TRBV19 and TRBJ1-2, with TRBD1 matching 9 bases. Germline values: CDR1 LNHDA, CDR2 SQIVND (reference sequence). The J segment lost 5 bases and the V segment lost 2 bases, leaving 6 bases of the junction unmatched. The CDR3 is 15 residues long.

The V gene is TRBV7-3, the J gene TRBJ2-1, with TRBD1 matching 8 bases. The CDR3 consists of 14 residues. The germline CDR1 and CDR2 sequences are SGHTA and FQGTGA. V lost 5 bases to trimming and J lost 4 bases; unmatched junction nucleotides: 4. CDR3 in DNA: TGTGCCAGCAGCCCAAGGACAGGGTACAATGAGCAGTTCTTC. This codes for CASSPRTGYNEQFF.

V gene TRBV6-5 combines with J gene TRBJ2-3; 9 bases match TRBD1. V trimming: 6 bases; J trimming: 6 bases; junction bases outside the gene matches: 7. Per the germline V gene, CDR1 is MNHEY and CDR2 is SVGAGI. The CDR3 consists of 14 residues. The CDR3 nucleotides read TGTGCCAGCAGCCGGGACAGGGCATCCGATACGCAGTATTTT. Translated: CASSRDRASDTQYF.

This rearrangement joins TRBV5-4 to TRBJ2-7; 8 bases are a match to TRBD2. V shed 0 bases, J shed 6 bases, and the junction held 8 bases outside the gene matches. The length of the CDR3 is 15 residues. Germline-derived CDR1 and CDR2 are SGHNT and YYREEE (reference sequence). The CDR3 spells CASSLGAGVAFEQYF. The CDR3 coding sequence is TGTGCCAGCAGCTTGGGAGCGGGAGTAGCTTTCGAGCAGTACTTC.

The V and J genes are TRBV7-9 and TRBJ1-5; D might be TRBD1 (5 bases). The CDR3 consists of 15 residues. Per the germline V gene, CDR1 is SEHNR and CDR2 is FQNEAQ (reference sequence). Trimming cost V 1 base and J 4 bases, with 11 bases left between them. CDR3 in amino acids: CASSLGQGLNQPQHF. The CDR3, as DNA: TGTGCCAGCAGCTTAGGCCAGGGATTAAATCAGCCCCAGCATTTT.

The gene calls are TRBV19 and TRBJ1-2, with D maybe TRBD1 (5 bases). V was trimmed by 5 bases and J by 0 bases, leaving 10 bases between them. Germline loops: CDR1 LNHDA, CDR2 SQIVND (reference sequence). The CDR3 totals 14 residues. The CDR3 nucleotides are TGTGCCAGTAGTCCCCAGGGCGCTAACTATGGCTACACCTTC. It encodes CASSPQGANYGYTF.

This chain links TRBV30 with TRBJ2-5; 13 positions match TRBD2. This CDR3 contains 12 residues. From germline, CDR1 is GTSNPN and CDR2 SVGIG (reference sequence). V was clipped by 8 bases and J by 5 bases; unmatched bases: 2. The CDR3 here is CARGLAGETQYF. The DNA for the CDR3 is TGTGCCCGGGGACTAGCGGGGGAGACCCAGTACTTC.

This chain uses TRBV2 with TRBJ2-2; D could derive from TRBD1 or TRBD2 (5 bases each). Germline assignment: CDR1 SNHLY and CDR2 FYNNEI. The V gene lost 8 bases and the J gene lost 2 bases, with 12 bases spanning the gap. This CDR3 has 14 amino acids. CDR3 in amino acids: CASPVGTNTGELFF. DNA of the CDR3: TGTGCCAGCCCGGTTGGGACCAACACCGGGGAGCTGTTTTTT.

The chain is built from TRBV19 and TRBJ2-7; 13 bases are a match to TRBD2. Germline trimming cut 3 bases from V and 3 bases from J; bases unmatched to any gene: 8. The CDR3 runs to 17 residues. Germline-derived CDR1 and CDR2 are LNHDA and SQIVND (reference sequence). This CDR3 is CASSIAFGLAGVYEQYF. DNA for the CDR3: TGTGCCAGTAGTATCGCGTTCGGACTAGCGGGAGTCTACGAGCAGTACTTC.

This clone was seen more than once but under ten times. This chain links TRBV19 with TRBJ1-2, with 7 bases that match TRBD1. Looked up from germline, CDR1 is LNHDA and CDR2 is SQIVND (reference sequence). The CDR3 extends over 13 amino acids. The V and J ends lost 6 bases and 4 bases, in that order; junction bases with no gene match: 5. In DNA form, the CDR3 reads TGTGCCAGTAGAAGGGACAGAACCTATGGCTACACCTTC. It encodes CASRRDRTYGYTF. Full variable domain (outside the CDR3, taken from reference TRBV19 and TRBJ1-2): DGGITQSPKYLFRKEGQNVTLSCEQNLNHDAMYWYRQDPGQGLRLIYYSQIVNDFQKGDIAEGYSVSREKKESFPLTVTSAQKNPTAFYLCASRRDRTYGYTFGSGTRLTVV.

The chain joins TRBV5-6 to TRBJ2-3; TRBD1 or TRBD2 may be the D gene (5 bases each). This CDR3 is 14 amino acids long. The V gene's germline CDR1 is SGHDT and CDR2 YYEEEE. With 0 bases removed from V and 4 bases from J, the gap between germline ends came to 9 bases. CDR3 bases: TGTGCCAGCAGCTTGGTGAGGGGCCCAGATACGCAGTATTTT. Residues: CASSLVRGPDTQYF.

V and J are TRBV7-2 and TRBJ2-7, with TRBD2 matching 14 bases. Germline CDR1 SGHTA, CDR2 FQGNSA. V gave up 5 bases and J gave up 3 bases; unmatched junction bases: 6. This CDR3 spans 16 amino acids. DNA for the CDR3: TGTGCCAGCAGCGTAGGGACTAGCGGGAGAGTCTACGAGCAGTACTTC. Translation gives CASSVGTSGRVYEQYF.

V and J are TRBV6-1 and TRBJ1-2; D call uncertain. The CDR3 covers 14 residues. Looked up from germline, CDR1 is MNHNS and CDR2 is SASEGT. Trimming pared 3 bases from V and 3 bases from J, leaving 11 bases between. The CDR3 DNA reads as TGTGCCAGCAGTGATAGCAGGTCTTACTATGGCTACACCTTC. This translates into CASSDSRSYYGYTF.

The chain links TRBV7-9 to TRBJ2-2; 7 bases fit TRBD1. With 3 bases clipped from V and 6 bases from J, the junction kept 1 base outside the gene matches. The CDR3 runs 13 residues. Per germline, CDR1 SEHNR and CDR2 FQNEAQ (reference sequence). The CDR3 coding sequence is TGTGCCAGCAGCTTGGGACAGTCCGGGGAGCTGTTTTTT. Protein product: CASSLGQSGELFF. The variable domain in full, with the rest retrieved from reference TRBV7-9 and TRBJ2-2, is DTGVSQNPRHKITKRGQNVTFRCDPISEHNRLYWYRQTLGQGPEFLTYFQNEAQLEKSRLLSDRFSAERPKGSFSTLEIQRTEQGDSAMYLCASSLGQSGELFFGEGSRLTVL.

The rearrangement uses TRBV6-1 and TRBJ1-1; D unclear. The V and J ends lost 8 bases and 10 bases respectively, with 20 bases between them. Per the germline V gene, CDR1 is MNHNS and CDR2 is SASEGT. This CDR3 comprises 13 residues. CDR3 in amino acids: CASHREWAIGAFF. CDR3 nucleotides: TGTGCCAGCCACCGGGAGTGGGCGATAGGAGCTTTCTTT.

Written as DNA, the CDR3 is TGTGCCAGCAGTTTTGGACGGGGGATGAACACTGAAGCTTTCTTT. Amino acids: CASSFGRGMNTEAFF. The V call is TRBV6-1, the J call TRBJ1-1, with D possibly being TRBD1 (5 bases). With 5 bases removed from V and 0 bases from J, the gap between germline ends came to 13 bases. Germline V gives CDR1 MNHNS, CDR2 SASEGT. The CDR3 consists of 15 residues.

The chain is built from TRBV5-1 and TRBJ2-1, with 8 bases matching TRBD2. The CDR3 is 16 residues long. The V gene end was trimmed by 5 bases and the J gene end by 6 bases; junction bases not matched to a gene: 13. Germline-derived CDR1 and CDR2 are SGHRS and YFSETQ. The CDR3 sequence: CASRPLLAGGPNEQFF. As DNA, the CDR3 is TGCGCCAGCAGACCCCTCCTGGCGGGAGGTCCCAATGAGCAGTTCTTC. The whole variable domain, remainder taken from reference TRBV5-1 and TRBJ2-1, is KAGVTQTPRYLIKTRGQQVTLSCSPISGHRSVSWYQQTPGQGLQFLFEYFSETQRNKGNFPGRFSGRQFSNSRSEMNVSTLELGDSALYLCASRPLLAGGPNEQFFGPGTRLTVL.

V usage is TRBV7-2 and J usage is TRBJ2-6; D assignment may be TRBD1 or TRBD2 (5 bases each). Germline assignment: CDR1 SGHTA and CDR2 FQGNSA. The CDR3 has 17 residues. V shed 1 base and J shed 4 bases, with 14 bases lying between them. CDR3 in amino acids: CASSLGGAGRGANVLTF. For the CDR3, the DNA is TGTGCCAGCAGCTTAGGAGGGGCAGGAAGAGGGGCCAACGTCCTGACTTTC.

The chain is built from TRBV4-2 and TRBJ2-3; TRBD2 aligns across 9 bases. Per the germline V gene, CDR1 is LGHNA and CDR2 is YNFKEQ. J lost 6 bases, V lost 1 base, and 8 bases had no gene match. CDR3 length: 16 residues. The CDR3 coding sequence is TGTGCCAGCAGCCAAGTGGGCGGGAGGGAGGAGGATACGCAGTATTTT. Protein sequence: CASSQVGGREEDTQYF.